Listed here is a single T cell receptor (beta chain). This sample is drawn from a study of T cell responses to AZD1222 COVID-19 vaccine. Study-wide background: Pooling was applied to second doses at about 4 or about 12 weeks.

V lost 0 bases and J 4 bases, leaving 10 bases between the germline ends. Germline V CDR1 and CDR2: ENHRY, SYGVKD. The CDR3 is 14 amino acids. Using immunoSEQ multiplex PCR, the repertoire was profiled, and TCRdb retains in-frame clones only, with some absent. This table holds 130,000 or so clones, approximately 90% found once. Sequencing used peripheral blood, obtained on day 0 of AZD1222 vaccination. This chain connects TRBV10-3 to TRBJ2-7; D perhaps matches TRBD1 (6 bases). This clonotype was obtained from an adult in good health. CDR3 sequence (DNA): TGTGCCATCAGTGAGTCTCAGGGGACGTACGAGCAGTACTTC. It is translated as CAISESQGTYEQYF.